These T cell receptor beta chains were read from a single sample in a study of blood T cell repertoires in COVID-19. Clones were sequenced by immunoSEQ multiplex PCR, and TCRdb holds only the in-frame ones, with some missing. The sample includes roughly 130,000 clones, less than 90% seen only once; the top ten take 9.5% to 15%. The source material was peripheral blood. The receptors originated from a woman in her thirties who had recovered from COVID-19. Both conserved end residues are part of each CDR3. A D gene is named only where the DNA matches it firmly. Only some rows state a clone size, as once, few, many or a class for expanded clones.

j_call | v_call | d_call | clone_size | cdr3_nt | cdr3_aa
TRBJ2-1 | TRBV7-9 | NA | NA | TGTGCCAGCAGCTTATCTCCAGTCTACAATGAGCAGTTCTTC | CASSLSPVYNEQFF
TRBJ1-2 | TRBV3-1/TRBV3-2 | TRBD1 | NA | TGTGCCAGCAGCCGCAGGGGGGAATATGGCTACACCTTC | CASSRRGEYGYTF
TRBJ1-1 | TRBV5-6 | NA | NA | TGTGCCAGCAGCTCCTGGGGCGGGGTGACTGAAGCTTTCTTT | CASSSWGGVTEAFF
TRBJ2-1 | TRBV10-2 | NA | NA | TGCGCCAGCGTCGGGGGTAGACCCTCCTACAATGAGCAGTTCTTC | CASVGGRPSYNEQFF
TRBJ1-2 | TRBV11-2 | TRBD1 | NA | TGTGCCAGCAGCCCAGGGACAGGGGGCGTCGAGGGCTACACCTTC | CASSPGTGGVEGYTF
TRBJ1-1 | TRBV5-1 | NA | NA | TGCGCCAGCAGCTCCTCTGATTGGAGCACTGAAGCTTTCTTT | CASSSSDWSTEAFF
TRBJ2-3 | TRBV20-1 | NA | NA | TGCAGTGCTAGGGCGGGAGATACGCAGTATTTT | CSARAGDTQYF
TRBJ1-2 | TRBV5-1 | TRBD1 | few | TGCGCCAGCAGCTTGGAGACAGGGTACGGCTACACCTTC | CASSLETGYGYTF
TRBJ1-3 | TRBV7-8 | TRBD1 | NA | TGTGCCACCAAACTTTACAGGGGTGGAAACACCATATATTTT | CATKLYRGGNTIYF
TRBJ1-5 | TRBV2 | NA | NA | TGTGCCAGCAGTGAAGCGCTTCGGGTGGGGCCGATACCTGGGGCGAGCAATCAGCCCCAGCATTTT | CASSEALRVGPIPGASNQPQHF
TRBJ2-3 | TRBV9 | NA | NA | TGTGCCAGCAGCGTAGGGTCCGGGGGCACAGATACGCAGTATTTT | CASSVGSGGTDTQYF
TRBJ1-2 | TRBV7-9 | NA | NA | TGTGCCAGCAGCCATCGGGGGGGCGAGGGAGGCTACACCTTC | CASSHRGGEGGYTF
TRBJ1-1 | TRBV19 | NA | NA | TGTGCCAGTGGGAGGAGGAACACTGAAGCTTTCTTT | CASGRRNTEAFF
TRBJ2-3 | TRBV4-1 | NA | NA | TGCGCCAGCAGCCCAAGCCCCACAGATACGCAGTATTTT | CASSPSPTDTQYF
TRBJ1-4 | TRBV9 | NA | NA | TGTGCCAGCAGCGCTACAGGGCAGGCTAATGAAAAACTGTTTTTT | CASSATGQANEKLFF
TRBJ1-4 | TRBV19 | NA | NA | TGTGCCAGTAGTATAAACGAAGGGGGAACTGAAAAACTGTTTTTT | CASSINEGGTEKLFF
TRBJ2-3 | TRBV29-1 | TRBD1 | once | TGCAGCGTTGAGGCCAGGGGGTTAGATACGCAGTATTTT | CSVEARGLDTQYF
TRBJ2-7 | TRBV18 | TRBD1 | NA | TGTGCCAGCTCACCACCTGGACAGGGGGCCTACGAGCAGTACTTC | CASSPPGQGAYEQYF
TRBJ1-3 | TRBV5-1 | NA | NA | TGCGCCAGCAGCTTAGAGGTCTCTGGAAACACCATATATTTT | CASSLEVSGNTIYF
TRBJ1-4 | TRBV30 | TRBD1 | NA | TGTGCCTGTACCGGGACAGGGGATGAAAAACTGTTTTTT | CACTGTGDEKLFF
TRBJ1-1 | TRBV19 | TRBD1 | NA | TGTGCCAGTGGGCAGGACAGGGGCACTGAAGCTTTCTTT | CASGQDRGTEAFF
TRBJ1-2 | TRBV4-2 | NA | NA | TGTGCCAGCAGCCAGGATACAGGGCAGTACTATGGCTACACCTTC | CASSQDTGQYYGYTF
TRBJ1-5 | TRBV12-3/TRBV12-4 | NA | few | TGTGCCAGCAGTTTAGTCGGGAATCAGCCCCAGCATTTT | CASSLVGNQPQHF
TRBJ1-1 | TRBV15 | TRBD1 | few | TGTGCCACCAGCAGAGGGACAGGGGGCTTAACTGAAGCTTTCTTT | CATSRGTGGLTEAFF
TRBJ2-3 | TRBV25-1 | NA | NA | TGTGCCAGCAGTGGCAGGATCACAGATACGCAGTATTTT | CASSGRITDTQYF
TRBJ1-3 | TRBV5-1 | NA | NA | TGCGCCAGCAGCCCACTGCGATCAAACCTCTACTCTGGAAACACCATATATTTT | CASSPLRSNLYSGNTIYF
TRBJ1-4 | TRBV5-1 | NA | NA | TGCGCCAGCAGCTTGGGAGTCGGAACTAATGAAAAACTGTTTTTT | CASSLGVGTNEKLFF
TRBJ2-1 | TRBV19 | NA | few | TGTGCCAGTAGTGAGGAGGGACGCAATGAGCAGTTCTTC | CASSEEGRNEQFF
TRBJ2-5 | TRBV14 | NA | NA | TGTGCCAGCAGCCAAGGTACACCGGGGCAAGAGACCCAGTACTTC | CASSQGTPGQETQYF
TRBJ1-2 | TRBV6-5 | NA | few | TGTGCCAGCAGTTACGATCAGGGCGCCTCCTATGGCTACACCTTC | CASSYDQGASYGYTF
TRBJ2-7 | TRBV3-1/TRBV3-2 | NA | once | TGTGCCAGCAGCCAAGGTTTTCTCCAGGGTCTTTACGAGCAGTACTTC | CASSQGFLQGLYEQYF
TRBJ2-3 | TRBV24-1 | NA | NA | TGTGCCACCAGTGAGGGCAGAACTAGCACAGATACGCAGTATTTT | CATSEGRTSTDTQYF
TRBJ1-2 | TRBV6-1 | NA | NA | TGTGCCAGCAGTGAAAATGGAGGGGAATTCTATGGCTACACCTTC | CASSENGGEFYGYTF
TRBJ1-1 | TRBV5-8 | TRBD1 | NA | TGTGCCAGCAGCGTACAGGGGCACAGGAACACTGAAGCTTTCTTT | CASSVQGHRNTEAFF
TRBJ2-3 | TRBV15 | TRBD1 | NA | TGTGCCACCAGCAGAGAAGGGGGCCTGGATACGCAGTATTTT | CATSREGGLDTQYF
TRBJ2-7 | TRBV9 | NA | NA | TGTGCCAGCAGCGCTGGGACTGATTTCTCCTACGAGCAGTACTTC | CASSAGTDFSYEQYF
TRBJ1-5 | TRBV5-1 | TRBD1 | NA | TGCGCCAGCAGCGTGACAGGGTCCGGCAATCAGCCCCAGCATTTT | CASSVTGSGNQPQHF
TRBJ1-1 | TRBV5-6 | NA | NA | TGTGCCAGCAGTTTTGTTCCGTTTAACACTGAAGCTTTCTTT | CASSFVPFNTEAFF
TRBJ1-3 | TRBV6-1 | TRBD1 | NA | TGTGCCAGCAGGGAAGACAGGGCAAGCTCTGGAAACACCATATATTTT | CASREDRASSGNTIYF
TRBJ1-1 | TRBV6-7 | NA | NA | TGTGCCAGCAGATTCGCAGGAGGGTACCGGACCACTGAAGCTTTCTTT | CASRFAGGYRTTEAFF
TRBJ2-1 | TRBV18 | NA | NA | TGTGCCAGCTCACCCCAAACGGCACGGGTCAATGAGCAGTTCTTC | CASSPQTARVNEQFF
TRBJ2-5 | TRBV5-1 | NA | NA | TGCGCCAGCAGCTTGGTCAGGGCTGGCCAAGAGACCCAGTACTTC | CASSLVRAGQETQYF
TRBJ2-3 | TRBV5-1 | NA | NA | TGCGCCAGCAGCTTGGTAGTCGGCGGGGGCACAGATACGCAGTATTTT | CASSLVVGGGTDTQYF